The 17 T cell receptor beta chains in this list originate from one sample, sequenced in a study of blood T cell repertoires in COVID-19. The repertoire was sequenced with immunoSEQ multiplex PCR; TCRdb's copy has only in-frame clones and lacks some. The table includes about 270,000 clones, 84% detected once. Sequencing was performed on peripheral blood. The receptors were sampled from a human donor in a cohort sampled during active COVID-19.

V gene TRBV5-5 combines with J gene TRBJ1-1; D call uncertain. This CDR3 spans 12 amino acids. V was cut by 0 bases and J by 3 bases, with 3 bases left in between. The germline gives CDR1 SGHKS, CDR2 YYEKEE (reference sequence). Here the CDR3 reads CASSLADTEAFF. The CDR3 DNA is TGTGCCAGCAGCTTGGCGGACACTGAAGCTTTCTTT. Drawing the rest from reference TRBV5-5 and TRBJ1-1, the complete variable domain is DAGVTQSPTHLIKTRGQQVTLRCSPISGHKSVSWYQQVLGQGPQFIFQYYEKEERGRGNFPDRFSARQFPNYSSELNVNALLLGDSALYLCASSLADTEAFFGQGTRLTVV.

This clone came up a few times. In DNA, the CDR3 is TGTGCCACCAGCGCCCGGGGGACAGTCAAATCCGCAAACACCTTC. It is translated as CATSARGTVKSANTF. This sequence joins TRBV15 and TRBJ1-2; 7 bases match TRBD1. With 5 bases clipped from V and 12 bases from J, the junction kept 18 bases outside the gene matches. The CDR3 contains 15 residues. The germline CDR1 and CDR2 sequences are LNHNV and YYDKDF (reference sequence). Full variable domain (missing parts from reference TRBV15 and TRBJ1-2): DAMVIQNPRYQVTQFGKPVTLSCSQTLNHNVMYWYQQKSSQAPKLLFHYYDKDFNNEADTPDNFQSRRPNTSFCFLDIRSPGLGDTAMYLCATSARGTVKSANTFGSGTRLTVV.

This chain links TRBV6-1 with TRBJ2-2, with TRBD1 as a possible D gene (6 bases). The germline CDR1 and CDR2 sequences are MNHNS and SASEGT. The CDR3 totals 16 residues. V dropped 4 bases and J dropped 0 bases, with 12 bases sitting between them. The CDR3 is CASSVRQVSNTGELFF. As DNA, the CDR3 is TGTGCCAGCAGTGTGCGACAGGTCTCGAACACCGGGGAGCTGTTTTTT.

The chain joins TRBV5-6 to TRBJ1-3, with 7 bases identical to TRBD1. Germline values: CDR1 SGHDT, CDR2 YYEEEE. The CDR3 loop spans 14 amino acids. V dropped 3 bases and J dropped 6; count of bases not matched to a gene: 6. The DNA of the CDR3 is TGTGCCAGCAGCTCGGACAGGACCGCAAACACCATATATTTT. Translated, it gives CASSSDRTANTIYF. Variable domain in full (rest from reference TRBV5-6 and TRBJ1-3): DAGVTQSPTHLIKTRGQQVTLRCSPKSGHDTVSWYQQALGQGPQFIFQYYEEEERQRGNFPDRFSGHQFPNYSSELNVNALLLGDSALYLCASSSDRTANTIYFGEGSWLTVV.

This clone has more than one count but fewer than ten. In DNA form, the CDR3 reads TGTGCCAGCAGCCAAGGGACTTCTAGCACAGATACGCAGTATTTT. It specifies CASSQGTSSTDTQYF. The chain joins TRBV4-2 to TRBJ2-3; tentatively, D is TRBD2 (5 bases). Germline V CDR1 and CDR2: LGHNA, YNFKEQ. V shed 1 base and J shed 0 bases, with 8 bases lying between them. The CDR3 loop spans 15 amino acids.

The V and J genes are TRBV24-1 and TRBJ1-5; D might be TRBD1 (5 bases). There are 14 residues in the CDR3. V gave up 5 bases and J gave up 1 base, with 8 bases separating them. The germline V gene has CDR1 KGHDR and CDR2 SFDVKD. CDR3 residues: CATSGKGSNQPQHF. In DNA, the CDR3 is TGTGCCACCAGTGGGAAGGGGAGCAATCAGCCCCAGCATTTT.

The chain carries TRBV27 and TRBJ2-5; possibly TRBD2 for D (6 bases). CDR3 length: 15 residues. Germline CDR1 and CDR2: MNHEY and SMNVEV (reference sequence). V lost 6 bases and J 3 bases, leaving 17 bases between the germline ends. The CDR3 DNA is TGTGCCAGCAGCCAGCCCGGGGGTCGCAAAGAGACCCAGTACTTC. This encodes CASSQPGGRKETQYF.

The rearrangement links TRBV6-2 or TRBV6-3 to TRBJ1-1, with 8 bases matching TRBD1. In germline, CDR1 is MNHEY, CDR2 SVGEGT. Trimming removed 5 bases from V and 7 bases from J; junction bases left unmatched: 15. The CDR3 totals 16 residues. This chain's CDR3 is CASSRPGTGLSGEAFF. The CDR3 DNA follows: TGTGCCAGCAGTCGTCCCGGGACAGGATTAAGCGGTGAAGCTTTCTTT.

The chain joins TRBV5-8 to TRBJ2-7, with a possible D match to TRBD2 (6 bases). Germline values: CDR1 SGHTS, CDR2 YDEGEE. Trimming shortened V by 4 bases and J by 6 bases, and 20 bases separated the two germline ends. This CDR3 has 15 residues. CDR3 nucleotide sequence: TGTGCCAGCAGCCGGGTAGGACCAGGGACTCGCGAGCAGTACTTC. It encodes CASSRVGPGTREQYF.

The V call is TRBV19, the J call TRBJ2-5; 9 bases fit TRBD2. Germline CDR1 is LNHDA and CDR2 is SQIVND (reference sequence). With 3 bases clipped from V and 4 bases from J, the junction kept 6 bases outside the gene matches. This CDR3 is 15 amino acids long. The CDR3 spells CASSIAGGLTETQYF. CDR3 DNA: TGTGCCAGTAGTATCGCGGGGGGGCTCACAGAGACCCAGTACTTC. The full variable domain, rest sourced from reference TRBV19 and TRBJ2-5, is DGGITQSPKYLFRKEGQNVTLSCEQNLNHDAMYWYRQDPGQGLRLIYYSQIVNDFQKGDIAEGYSVSREKKESFPLTVTSAQKNPTAFYLCASSIAGGLTETQYFGPGTRLLVL.

The V and J genes are TRBV6-1 and TRBJ2-7, with unresolved D. V shed 3 bases and J shed 6 bases, with 6 bases lying between them. Germline values: CDR1 MNHNS, CDR2 SASEGT. CDR3 size: 11 residues. The CDR3 DNA is TGTGCCAGCAGTGATCGCGGCGAGCAGTACTTC. This codes for CASSDRGEQYF.

CDR3 bases: TGTGCCAGCAGTTACTCGGGCATTAATTCACCCCTCCACTTT. Residues: CASSYSGINSPLHF. J is TRBJ1-6 and V is TRBV6-6; D is undetermined. Germline CDR1 MNHNY, CDR2 SVGAGI (reference sequence). The CDR3 totals 14 residues. Between the trimmed V and J ends, which lost 0 bases and 6 bases, there was a span of 6 bases.

This chain uses TRBV2 with TRBJ2-5, with 12 nucleotides matching TRBD2. Germline lookup yields CDR1 SNHLY and CDR2 FYNNEI. V shed 3 bases, J shed 9 bases, and the junction held 14 bases outside the gene matches. This CDR3 contains 17 residues. In DNA, the CDR3 is TGTGCCAGCAGTGAGGGGCTAGCGGGGGGGCCCGGAGGGGCCCAGTACTTC. Translation: CASSEGLAGGPGGAQYF. Full variable domain (missing parts from reference TRBV2 and TRBJ2-5): EPEVTQTPSHQVTQMGQEVILRCVPISNHLYFYWYRQILGQKVEFLVSFYNNEISEKSEIFDDQFSVERPDGSNFTLKIRSTKLEDSAMYFCASSEGLAGGPGGAQYFGPGTRLLVL.

The chain recombines TRBV9 with TRBJ2-1, with 7 bases identical to TRBD2. V lost 5 bases, J lost 6 bases, and 14 bases stayed unmatched. CDR1 SGDLS and CDR2 YYNGEE come from the germline V gene. The CDR3 is made up of 16 amino acids. CDR3 loop: CASSRYQREGGNEQFF. The CDR3 region has the DNA TGTGCCAGCAGTCGCTATCAGCGGGAAGGCGGCAATGAGCAGTTCTTC.

V is TRBV5-8 and J is TRBJ1-5; no clear D. Germline values: CDR1 SGHTS, CDR2 YDEGEE. Trimming removed 4 bases at V and 7 bases at J, with 21 bases between. CDR3 length: 16 amino acids. The CDR3 sequence is CASSLTGPSMKQPQHF. CDR3 DNA sequence: TGTGCCAGCAGCCTGACTGGCCCGAGTATGAAGCAGCCCCAGCATTTT.

V gene TRBV4-2 combines with J gene TRBJ1-1, with D uncertain. Germline V gene data show CDR1 as LGHNA and CDR2 as YNFKEQ. This CDR3 has 15 residues. V lost 0 bases to trimming and J lost 6 bases, with 14 bases between them. CDR3 sequence (DNA): TGTGCCAGCAGCCAAGAGGGCTCCTTAGGTGCTGAAGCTTTCTTT. Protein: CASSQEGSLGAEAFF.

This rearrangement joins TRBV4-3 to TRBJ2-1, with TRBD1 identical over 7 bases. The V and J ends lost 0 bases and 4 bases, in that order; junction bases with no gene match: 6. CDR3 size: 16 residues. The V gene's germline CDR1 is LGHNA and CDR2 YSLEER. This chain's CDR3 is CASSQDLLGQYNEQFF. In DNA form, the CDR3 reads TGCGCCAGCAGCCAAGATCTGTTGGGACAGTACAATGAGCAGTTCTTC.